These 30 T cell receptor beta chains originate from one sample sequenced in a study of molecular identifiers for immune sequencing clone quantification listed by TCRdb under 2018. The protocol used for the library was PCR. Sequencer: Illumina HiSeq 4000. The raw public reads went through TCRdb reprocessing: fastp at Q25, MiXCR clone calling, in-frame beta chains kept. Each CDR3 protein appears once, grouped with its most common genes and DNA. Counted in this sample were 65,000 to 70,000 distinct CDR3 sequences; roughly 20% of them appeared once. About 1.5% of the sample comes from the top ten. Sequenced material: naive CD8+ T cells from blood, with Jurkat cell RNA spiked in. According to the study, the label for this sample's cell subset or site signals: FACS-sorted CD8+CD4-CCR7+CD45RA+ naive T cells. The receptor set was obtained from a human donor in good health. Some libraries in this study had Jurkat cell RNA spiked in.

This clonotype has only a few counts. V usage is TRBV11-2 and J usage is TRBJ2-3; D is unclear. This CDR3 contains 15 residues. V was cut by 5 bases and J by 0 bases, with 12 bases left in between. The V gene's germline CDR1 is SGHAT and CDR2 FQNNGV. CDR3: CASSPPGSSTDTQYF. CDR3 nucleotides: TGTGCCAGCAGCCCGCCAGGATCTAGCACAGATACGCAGTATTTT.

Many counts were recorded for this clonotype. V is TRBV27 and J is TRBJ2-3; 7 bases match TRBD2. This CDR3 is built from 12 residues. Germline CDR1 reads MNHEY; CDR2 reads SMNVEV (reference sequence). J lost 2 bases, V lost 11 bases, and 4 bases had no gene match. The CDR3 sequence is CACGGVTDTQYF. The CDR3, as DNA: TGTGCCTGTGGGGGGGTCACAGATACGCAGTATTTT.

The chain joins TRBV12-3 or TRBV12-4 to TRBJ2-7; 9 bases align to TRBD2. The V gene end was trimmed by 2 bases and the J gene end by 5 bases; junction bases not matched to a gene: 13. CDR3 length: 17 residues. CDR3 loop: CASSLPPWGSGRDEQYF. As DNA, the CDR3 is TGTGCCAGCAGTTTACCCCCTTGGGGTAGCGGGAGAGACGAGCAGTACTTC.

Regarding this clonotype: A much more abundant neighbour one base away suggests this may be a read error. CDR3 amino acids: CASSSGAGAYYEQYF. As DNA, the CDR3 is TGTGCCAGCAGTTCAGGAGCGGGAGCTTATTACGAGCAGTACTTC. The genes are TRBV27 and TRBJ2-7; TRBD2 matches at 8 bases. CDR3 length: 15 residues. CDR1 is MNHEY, CDR2 SMNVEV, per germline (reference sequence). Trimming at V came to 4 bases and at J to 4 bases, leaving 9 bases not matched to a gene.

In its sample, this clonotype was seen many times. The chain combines TRBV29-1 with TRBJ2-3; weak D call: TRBD1 (7 bases). The V end lost 7 bases, the J end lost 2 bases, and 16 bases lay between the germline ends. Germline V gene lookup returns CDR1 SQVTM and CDR2 ANQGSEA. CDR3 size: 14 residues. The CDR3 spells CSASTGTFTDTQYF. The CDR3 DNA follows: TGCAGCGCCTCGACAGGGACTTTCACAGATACGCAGTATTTT.

Only a few counts were recorded for this clonotype. V usage is TRBV12-3 or TRBV12-4 and J usage is TRBJ2-1, with D possibly being TRBD2 (6 bases). Trimming stripped 4 bases from V and 12 bases from J, with 16 bases between. The length of the CDR3 is 13 residues. In DNA, the CDR3 is TGTGCCAGCAGTTCATGGGACTCGCCGGGGCAGTTCTTC. Amino acids: CASSSWDSPGQFF.

Worth noting for this clonotype: A read error is possible here, since a much larger clone lies one base away. The chain carries TRBV7-9 and TRBJ1-5; D gene unclear. Germline V gene lookup returns CDR1 SEHNR and CDR2 FQNEAQ (reference sequence). The V and J ends lost 5 bases and 8 bases respectively, with 13 bases between them. CDR3 length: 13 amino acids. The CDR3 is CASSIEGLEPQHF. DNA of the CDR3: TGTGCCAGCAGCATAGAGGGATTGGAGCCCCAGCATTTT.

A note on this clonotype: The CDR3 carries no conserved terminal phenylalanine or tryptophan, so it likely arises from a read error. The genes are TRBV4-1 and TRBJ2-7; 14 nucleotides line up with TRBD2. This CDR3 is built from 17 residues. J was trimmed by 5 bases and V by 1 base; bases with no gene match: 7. CDR1 is MGHRA and CDR2 is YSYEKL in the germline V gene. CDR3 sequence (DNA): TGCGCCAGCAGCCAAGTGGGACTAGCGGGAGTTTATAACGAGCAGTACCTC. As protein: CASSQVGLAGVYNEQYL.

The chain has TRBV14 and TRBJ2-1; TRBD2 agrees at 10 bases. The CDR3 totals 16 residues. Germline assignment: CDR1 SGHDN and CDR2 FVKESK. J was trimmed by 8 bases and V by 2 bases; bases with no gene match: 9. The CDR3 sequence: CASSQLRLAGADEQFF. The CDR3 bases are TGTGCCAGCAGCCAATTAAGGCTAGCGGGAGCCGATGAGCAGTTCTTC. Drawing the rest from reference TRBV14 and TRBJ2-1, the complete variable domain is EAGVTQFPSHSVIEKGQTVTLRCDPISGHDNLYWYRRVMGKEIKFLLHFVKESKQDESGMPNNRFLAERTGGTYSTLKVQPAELEDSGVYFCASSQLRLAGADEQFFGPGTRLTVL.

Notes on this clonotype: A single base separates this from a much larger clone, so it may be a read error. The chain combines TRBV27 with TRBJ2-1; no definite D call. The CDR3 has 13 amino acids. Germline values: CDR1 MNHEY, CDR2 SMNVEV (reference sequence). V lost 4 bases and J lost 9, with 13 bases in between. CDR3 coding DNA: TGTGCCAGCAGTTCATCCATAGGCGGTGAGCAGTTCTTC. Amino acids: CASSSSIGGEQFF.

This clonotype was seen repeatedly, ten times or more. V usage is TRBV6-2 or TRBV6-3 and J usage is TRBJ2-2; no clear D. The CDR3 length is 15 residues. V shed 4 bases and J shed 4 bases, with 13 bases lying between them. In germline, CDR1 is MNHEY, CDR2 SVGEGT. In nucleotides, the CDR3 is TGTGCCAGCAGTTCACCAGCCTTCTCCACCGGGGAGCTGTTTTTT. It translates to CASSSPAFSTGELFF.

There are many counts of this clonotype. This chain joins TRBV5-5 and TRBJ2-7; no reliable D call. CDR3 length equals 13 residues. Trimming removed 0 bases from V and 3 bases from J, with 7 bases in between. Germline CDR1 and CDR2: SGHKS and YYEKEE (reference sequence). In nucleotides, the CDR3 is TGTGCCAGCAGCTTGGTGGCCATCTACGAGCAGTACTTC. This sequence encodes CASSLVAIYEQYF.

This clonotype showed up many times. V is TRBV10-3 and J is TRBJ2-1; 8 nucleotides agree with TRBD2. The CDR3 has 19 amino acids. Germline CDR1 and CDR2: ENHRY and SYGVKD. The trim removed 6 bases at V and 7 bases at J, leaving 23 bases unmatched. CDR3 residues: CAISGLRMLAGKNPNEQFF. The CDR3 coding sequence is TGTGCCATCAGCGGACTCCGAATGCTAGCGGGTAAAAACCCAAATGAGCAGTTCTTC.

In its sample, this clonotype was seen many times. The genes are TRBV19 and TRBJ2-1; unclear D gene. This CDR3 contains 15 residues. Between the trimmed V and J ends, which lost 0 bases and 6 bases, there was a span of 12 bases. In germline, CDR1 is LNHDA, CDR2 SQIVND (reference sequence). Here the CDR3 DNA reads TGTGCCAGTAGTATAGATAGGACCCCAGGCAATGAGCAGTTCTTC. It codes for CASSIDRTPGNEQFF.

This chain joins TRBV2 and TRBJ2-5, with 8 bases that match TRBD2. Germline V gene data show CDR1 as SNHLY and CDR2 as FYNNEI. This CDR3 spans 15 amino acids. The V and J ends lost 6 bases and 5 bases, in that order; junction bases with no gene match: 11. In DNA, the CDR3 is TGTGCCAGCAGGACCGTGCGGGGGGCCTTGGAGACCCAGTACTTC. This encodes CASRTVRGALETQYF. The full variable domain, its missing parts supplied by reference TRBV2 and TRBJ2-5, is EPEVTQTPSHQVTQMGQEVILRCVPISNHLYFYWYRQILGQKVEFLVSFYNNEISEKSEIFDDQFSVERPDGSNFTLKIRSTKLEDSAMYFCASRTVRGALETQYFGPGTRLLVL.

Many counts were recorded for this clonotype. CDR3 sequence (DNA): TGTGCCAGCAGTAAAGGGACAAGAGGATCCTACGAGCAGTACTTC. Amino acids: CASSKGTRGSYEQYF. The V call is TRBV6-2 or TRBV6-3, the J call TRBJ2-7, with D perhaps matching TRBD1 (6 bases). The CDR3 runs 15 residues. V was pared by 5 bases and J by 1 base, with 15 bases between. Germline values: CDR1 MNHEY, CDR2 SVGEGT.

The sample holds many counts of this clonotype. This rearrangement joins TRBV29-1 to TRBJ2-1, with D perhaps matching TRBD1 (6 bases). Per the germline V gene, CDR1 is SQVTM and CDR2 is ANQGSEA. Trimming removed 6 bases from V and 7 bases from J, with 19 bases in between. The CDR3 length is 14 residues. Written as DNA, the CDR3 is TGCAGCGTCATACAGGGTTACCCTACAAATGAGCAGTTCTTC. Its translation: CSVIQGYPTNEQFF.

Comment on this clonotype: The junction departs from the called germline gene at one end, perhaps through a read error. The chain carries TRBV29-1 and TRBJ2-1; D is perhaps TRBD1 or TRBD2 (5 bases each). Germline V gene sequence: CDR1 SQVTM, CDR2 ANQGSEA. This CDR3 spans 14 amino acids. This CDR3 reads CSVGERGEYNERFF. CDR3 nucleotides: TGCAGCGTGGGTGAGAGGGGCGAATACAATGAGCGGTTCTTC.

Concerning this clonotype: A much larger clone is a single base away; this may be a read error. The genes are TRBV27 and TRBJ2-7; TRBD2 matches at 9 bases. Germline CDR1 is MNHEY and CDR2 is SMNVEV (reference sequence). This CDR3 is 16 amino acids long. V lost 0 bases, J lost 0 bases, and 3 bases stayed unmatched. This CDR3 reads CASSLSAGGSSYEQYF. The CDR3 DNA reads TGTGCCAGCAGTTTATCGGCGGGGGGGAGCTCCTACGAGCAGTACTTC.

This chain joins TRBV27 and TRBJ2-7; 7 nucleotides match TRBD2. Per germline, CDR1 MNHEY and CDR2 SMNVEV (reference sequence). The length of the CDR3 is 14 residues. The ends lost 6 bases at V and 0 bases at J; junction bases unmatched: 5. The CDR3 bases are TGTGCCAGCAGCCCAGCGGGACCCTCCTACGAGCAGTACTTC. This sequence encodes CASSPAGPSYEQYF.

In the case of this clonotype: It may be a read error: a sequence one base away is much more abundant. This rearrangement joins TRBV19 to TRBJ2-3; 8 bases align to TRBD2. Germline V gives CDR1 LNHDA, CDR2 SQIVND (reference sequence). The CDR3 consists of 18 residues. Here the CDR3 DNA reads TGTGCCGGTAGCCTTGGGGCGGGAGGCATAGGGTACACAGATACGCAGTATTTT. Translation: CAGSLGAGGIGYTDTQYF.

Relative to its sample, this clonotype is medium-sized. This chain links TRBV10-3 with TRBJ1-1, with no clear D. Germline CDR1 is ENHRY and CDR2 is SYGVKD. The CDR3 runs 14 residues. V was shortened by 3 bases and J by 4 bases, with 12 bases between the two germline ends. The CDR3 reads CAISDLGDLTEAFF. DNA of the CDR3: TGTGCCATCAGTGATCTCGGAGACCTCACTGAAGCTTTCTTT.

The V gene is TRBV20-1, the J gene TRBJ2-7; D gene unclear. With 0 bases removed from V and 1 base from J, the gap between germline ends came to 1 base. This CDR3 region has 11 residues. Per the germline V gene, CDR1 is DFQATT and CDR2 is SNEGSKA (reference sequence). CDR3 sequence: CSARESYEQYF. The DNA for the CDR3 is TGCAGTGCTAGAGAATCCTACGAGCAGTACTTC.

This clonotype was counted many times. The gene calls are TRBV12-3 or TRBV12-4 and TRBJ2-3; 7 positions agree with TRBD1. V lost 7 bases, J lost 4 bases, and 11 bases stayed unmatched. The CDR3 extends over 15 amino acids. The CDR3 sequence: CASNHPGQLSDTQYF. The CDR3 DNA reads as TGTGCCAGCAACCACCCGGGACAGCTATCAGATACGCAGTATTTT.

This clonotype has a count of ten or more. The V gene is TRBV20-1, the J gene TRBJ2-7; possibly TRBD1 or TRBD2 for D (5 bases each). The CDR3 length is 13 residues. Deletions cut 0 bases from V and 4 bases from J, with 10 bases between. Germline values: CDR1 DFQATT, CDR2 SNEGSKA (reference sequence). The CDR3 sequence: CSARDPRGYEQYF. In DNA form, the CDR3 reads TGCAGTGCTAGAGATCCGAGGGGATACGAGCAGTACTTC.

V and J are TRBV19 and TRBJ2-2; 12 bases line up with TRBD2. J lost 5 bases, V lost 2 bases, and 6 bases had no gene match. The CDR3 runs 17 residues. The germline CDR1 and CDR2 sequences are LNHDA and SQIVND (reference sequence). As DNA, the CDR3 is TGTGCCAGTAGTATATCCCTAGCGGGAGGGAGTACCGGGGAGCTGTTTTTT. Encoded protein: CASSISLAGGSTGELFF.

For the CDR3, the DNA is TGTGCCAGCAGCCTAGGGGAGGGGGCCTATGGCTACACCTTC. As protein: CASSLGEGAYGYTF. The chain joins TRBV12-3 or TRBV12-4 to TRBJ1-2; 7 nucleotides align to TRBD1. This CDR3 has 14 residues. Germline trimming cut 6 bases from V and 4 bases from J; bases unmatched to any gene: 8.

This clonotype came up once. This could be a read error, since a much larger clone is one nucleotide away. The rearrangement joins TRBV27 to TRBJ1-1, with D unresolved. Trimming shortened V by 6 bases and J by 2 bases, and 16 bases separated the two germline ends. Looked up from germline, CDR1 is MNHEY and CDR2 is SMNVEV (reference sequence). CDR3 length: 15 residues. The CDR3 DNA sequence: TGTGCCAGCAGCCCCTTCGTCCGGGGAAACACTGAAGCTTTCTTT. Its translation is CASSPFVRGNTEAFF.

In this sample, this clonotype turned up many times. V usage is TRBV5-6 and J usage is TRBJ2-5; 7 bases fit TRBD1. Germline V CDR1 and CDR2: SGHDT, YYEEEE. This CDR3 comprises 15 residues. The V gene end was trimmed by 4 bases and the J gene end by 2 bases; junction bases not matched to a gene: 8. The CDR3: CASSAGTVLQETQYF. CDR3 coding DNA: TGTGCCAGCAGCGCCGGGACAGTCCTACAAGAGACCCAGTACTTC.

Many counts were recorded for this clonotype. The chain combines TRBV12-3 or TRBV12-4 with TRBJ2-3, with TRBD2 matching 8 bases. This CDR3 is built from 14 residues. Trimming took 6 bases from V and 1 from J; bases not matched to a gene: 3. For the CDR3, the DNA is TGTGCCAGCAGACGGGGGGGGGGCACAGATACGCAGTATTTT. Protein: CASRRGGGTDTQYF.